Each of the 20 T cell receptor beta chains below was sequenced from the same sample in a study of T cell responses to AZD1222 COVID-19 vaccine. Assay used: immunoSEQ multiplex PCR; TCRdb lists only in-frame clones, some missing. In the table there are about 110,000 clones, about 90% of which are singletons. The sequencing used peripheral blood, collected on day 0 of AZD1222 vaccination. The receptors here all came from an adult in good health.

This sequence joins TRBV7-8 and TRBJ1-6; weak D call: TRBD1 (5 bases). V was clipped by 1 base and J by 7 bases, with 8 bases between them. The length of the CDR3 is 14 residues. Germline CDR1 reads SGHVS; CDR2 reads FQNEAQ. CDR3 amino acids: CASSLGDRNSPLHF. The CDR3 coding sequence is TGTGCCAGCAGCTTAGGTGACAGAAATTCACCCCTCCACTTT.

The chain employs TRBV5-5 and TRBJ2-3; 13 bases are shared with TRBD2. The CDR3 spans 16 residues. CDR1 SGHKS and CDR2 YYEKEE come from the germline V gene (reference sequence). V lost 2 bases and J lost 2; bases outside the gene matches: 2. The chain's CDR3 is CASSLGLAGVTDTQYF. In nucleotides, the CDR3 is TGTGCCAGCAGCTTAGGACTAGCGGGGGTCACAGATACGCAGTATTTT.

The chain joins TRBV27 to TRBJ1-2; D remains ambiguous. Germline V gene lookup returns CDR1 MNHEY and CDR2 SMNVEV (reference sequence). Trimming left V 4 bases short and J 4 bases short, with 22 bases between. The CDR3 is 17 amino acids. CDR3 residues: CASSSSNGRESSYGYTF. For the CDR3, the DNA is TGTGCCAGCAGTTCCTCTAATGGGAGAGAGAGTAGCTATGGCTACACCTTC.

The CDR3 DNA sequence: TGTGCCAGCAGTTCCGGACTAGCGGGTGAAGAGACCCAGTACTTC. Protein sequence: CASSSGLAGEETQYF. This chain links TRBV6-5 with TRBJ2-5; 11 nucleotides agree with TRBD2. This CDR3 comprises 15 residues. The ends lost 4 bases at V and 3 bases at J; junction bases unmatched: 4. Germline V CDR1 and CDR2: MNHEY, SVGAGI.

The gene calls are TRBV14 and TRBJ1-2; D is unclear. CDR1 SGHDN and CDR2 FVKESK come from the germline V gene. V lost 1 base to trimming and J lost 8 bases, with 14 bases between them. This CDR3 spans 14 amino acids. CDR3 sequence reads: CASSQGGLIGGYTF. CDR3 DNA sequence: TGTGCCAGCAGCCAAGGAGGCCTTATTGGGGGCTACACCTTC.

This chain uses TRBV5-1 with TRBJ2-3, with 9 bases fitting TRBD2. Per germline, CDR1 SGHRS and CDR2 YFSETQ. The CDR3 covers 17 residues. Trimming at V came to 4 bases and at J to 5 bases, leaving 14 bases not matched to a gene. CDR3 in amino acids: CASSPLAGVASGDTQYF. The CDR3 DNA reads TGCGCCAGCAGCCCCTTAGCGGGAGTTGCATCAGGAGATACGCAGTATTTT. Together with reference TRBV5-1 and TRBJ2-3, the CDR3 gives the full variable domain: KAGVTQTPRYLIKTRGQQVTLSCSPISGHRSVSWYQQTPGQGLQFLFEYFSETQRNKGNFPGRFSGRQFSNSRSEMNVSTLELGDSALYLCASSPLAGVASGDTQYFGPGTRLTVL.

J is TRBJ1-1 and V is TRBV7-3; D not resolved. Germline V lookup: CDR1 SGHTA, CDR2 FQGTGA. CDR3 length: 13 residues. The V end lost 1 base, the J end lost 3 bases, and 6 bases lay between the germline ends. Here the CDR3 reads CASSLSGDTEAFF. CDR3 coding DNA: TGTGCCAGCAGCTTAAGTGGGGACACTGAAGCTTTCTTT. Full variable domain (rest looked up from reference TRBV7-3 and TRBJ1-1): GAGVSQTPSNKVTEKGKYVELRCDPISGHTALYWYRQSLGQGPEFLIYFQGTGAADDSGLPNDRFFAVRPEGSVSTLKIQRTERGDSAVYLCASSLSGDTEAFFGQGTRLTVV.

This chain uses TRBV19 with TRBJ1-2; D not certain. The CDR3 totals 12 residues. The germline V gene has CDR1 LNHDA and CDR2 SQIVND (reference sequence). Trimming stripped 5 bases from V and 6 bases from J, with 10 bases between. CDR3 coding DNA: TGTGCCAGTAGTCCAACTAGGGATGGCTACACCTTC. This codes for CASSPTRDGYTF.

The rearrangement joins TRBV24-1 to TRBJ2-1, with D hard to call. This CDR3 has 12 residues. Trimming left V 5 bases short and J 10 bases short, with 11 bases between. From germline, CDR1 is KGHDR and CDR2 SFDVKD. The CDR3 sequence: CATSARNPEQFF. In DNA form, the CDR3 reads TGTGCCACCAGTGCGAGGAACCCCGAGCAGTTCTTC.

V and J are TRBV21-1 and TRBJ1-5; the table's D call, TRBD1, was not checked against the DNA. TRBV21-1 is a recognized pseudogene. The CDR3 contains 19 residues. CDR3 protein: CASSKNRNGRGQGDQPQHF. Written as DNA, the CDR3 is TGTGCCAGCAGCAAAAATCGGAATGGTAGGGGCCAAGGGGATCAGCCCCAGCATTTT.

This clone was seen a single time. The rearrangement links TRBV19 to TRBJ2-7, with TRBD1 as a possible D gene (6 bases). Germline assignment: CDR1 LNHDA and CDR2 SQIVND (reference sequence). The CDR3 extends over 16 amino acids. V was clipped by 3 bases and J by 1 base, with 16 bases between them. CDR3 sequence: CASSIRSGVGSYEQYF. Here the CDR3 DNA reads TGTGCCAGTAGTATTCGGTCAGGGGTGGGATCCTACGAGCAGTACTTC.

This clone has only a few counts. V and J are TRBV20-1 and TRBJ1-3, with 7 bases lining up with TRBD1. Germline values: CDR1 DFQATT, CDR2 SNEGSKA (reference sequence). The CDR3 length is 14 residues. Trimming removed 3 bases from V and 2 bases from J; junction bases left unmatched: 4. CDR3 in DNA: TGCAGTGCTAGTCAGGGGGTCCCTGGAAACACCATATATTTT. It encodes CSASQGVPGNTIYF.

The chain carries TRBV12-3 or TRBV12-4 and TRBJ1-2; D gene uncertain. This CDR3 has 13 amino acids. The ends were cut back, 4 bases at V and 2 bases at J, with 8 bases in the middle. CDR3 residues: CASSSLGNYGYTF. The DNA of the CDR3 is TGTGCCAGCAGTTCCCTCGGAAACTATGGCTACACCTTC.

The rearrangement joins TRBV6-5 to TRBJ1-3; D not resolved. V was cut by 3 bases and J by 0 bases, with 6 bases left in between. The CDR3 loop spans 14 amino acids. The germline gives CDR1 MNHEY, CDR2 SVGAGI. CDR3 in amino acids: CASSYQASGNTIYF. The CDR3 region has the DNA TGTGCCAGCAGTTATCAGGCCTCTGGAAACACCATATATTTT.

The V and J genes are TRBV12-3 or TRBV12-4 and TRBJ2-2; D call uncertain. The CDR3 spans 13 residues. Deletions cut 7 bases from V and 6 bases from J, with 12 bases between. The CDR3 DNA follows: TGTGCCAGCATCTACGATTGGGCCGGGGAGCTGTTTTTT. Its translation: CASIYDWAGELFF.

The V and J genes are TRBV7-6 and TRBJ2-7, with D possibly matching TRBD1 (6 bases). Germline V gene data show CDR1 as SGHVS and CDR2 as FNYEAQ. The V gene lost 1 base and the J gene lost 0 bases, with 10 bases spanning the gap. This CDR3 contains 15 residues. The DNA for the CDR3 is TGTGCCAGCAGCTTAGGGGTAGGGGGCTCCTACGAGCAGTACTTC. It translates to CASSLGVGGSYEQYF.

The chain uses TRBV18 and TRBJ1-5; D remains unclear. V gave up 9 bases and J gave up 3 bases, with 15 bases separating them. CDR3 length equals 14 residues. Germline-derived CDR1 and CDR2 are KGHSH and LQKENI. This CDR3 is CASSSRTHNQPQHF. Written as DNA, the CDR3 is TGTGCCAGTTCCAGTAGGACCCACAATCAGCCCCAGCATTTT.

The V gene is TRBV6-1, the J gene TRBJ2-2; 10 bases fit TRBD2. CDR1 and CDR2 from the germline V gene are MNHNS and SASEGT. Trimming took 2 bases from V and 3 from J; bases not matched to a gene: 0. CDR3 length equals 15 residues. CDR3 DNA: TGTGCCAGCAGTGAACTAGCGGGAGACACCGGGGAGCTGTTTTTT. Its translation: CASSELAGDTGELFF.

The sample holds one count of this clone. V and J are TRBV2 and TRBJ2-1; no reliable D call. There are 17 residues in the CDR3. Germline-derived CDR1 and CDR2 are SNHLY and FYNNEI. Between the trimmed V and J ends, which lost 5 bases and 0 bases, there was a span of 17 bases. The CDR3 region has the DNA TGTGCCAGCAGTTCCAGATCACAAGCAAGCTCCTACAATGAGCAGTTCTTC. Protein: CASSSRSQASSYNEQFF.

The DNA for the CDR3 is TGTGCCAGCAGTTTCAGGGGGCAAGGTGCAGATACGCAGTATTTT. Its translation: CASSFRGQGADTQYF. This chain joins TRBV27 and TRBJ2-3; TRBD1 matches 8 bases. CDR1 and CDR2 (germline): MNHEY, SMNVEV (reference sequence). This CDR3 spans 15 amino acids. Trimming cost V 3 bases and J 4 bases; bases outside gene matches: 6.